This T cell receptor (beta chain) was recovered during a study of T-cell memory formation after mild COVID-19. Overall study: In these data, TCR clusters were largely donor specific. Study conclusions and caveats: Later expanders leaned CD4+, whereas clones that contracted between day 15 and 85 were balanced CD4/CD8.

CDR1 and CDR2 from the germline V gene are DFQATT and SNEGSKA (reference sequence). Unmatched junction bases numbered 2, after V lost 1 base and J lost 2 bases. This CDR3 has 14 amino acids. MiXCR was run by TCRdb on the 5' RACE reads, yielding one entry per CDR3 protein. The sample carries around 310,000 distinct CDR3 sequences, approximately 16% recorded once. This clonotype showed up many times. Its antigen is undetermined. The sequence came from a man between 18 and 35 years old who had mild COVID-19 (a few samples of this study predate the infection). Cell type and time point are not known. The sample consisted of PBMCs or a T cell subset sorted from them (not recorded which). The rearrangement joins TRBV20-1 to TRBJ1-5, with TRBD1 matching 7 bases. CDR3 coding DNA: TGCAGTGCTAGAGCTACAGGGGGCAATCAGCCCCAGCATTTT. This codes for CSARATGGNQPQHF.